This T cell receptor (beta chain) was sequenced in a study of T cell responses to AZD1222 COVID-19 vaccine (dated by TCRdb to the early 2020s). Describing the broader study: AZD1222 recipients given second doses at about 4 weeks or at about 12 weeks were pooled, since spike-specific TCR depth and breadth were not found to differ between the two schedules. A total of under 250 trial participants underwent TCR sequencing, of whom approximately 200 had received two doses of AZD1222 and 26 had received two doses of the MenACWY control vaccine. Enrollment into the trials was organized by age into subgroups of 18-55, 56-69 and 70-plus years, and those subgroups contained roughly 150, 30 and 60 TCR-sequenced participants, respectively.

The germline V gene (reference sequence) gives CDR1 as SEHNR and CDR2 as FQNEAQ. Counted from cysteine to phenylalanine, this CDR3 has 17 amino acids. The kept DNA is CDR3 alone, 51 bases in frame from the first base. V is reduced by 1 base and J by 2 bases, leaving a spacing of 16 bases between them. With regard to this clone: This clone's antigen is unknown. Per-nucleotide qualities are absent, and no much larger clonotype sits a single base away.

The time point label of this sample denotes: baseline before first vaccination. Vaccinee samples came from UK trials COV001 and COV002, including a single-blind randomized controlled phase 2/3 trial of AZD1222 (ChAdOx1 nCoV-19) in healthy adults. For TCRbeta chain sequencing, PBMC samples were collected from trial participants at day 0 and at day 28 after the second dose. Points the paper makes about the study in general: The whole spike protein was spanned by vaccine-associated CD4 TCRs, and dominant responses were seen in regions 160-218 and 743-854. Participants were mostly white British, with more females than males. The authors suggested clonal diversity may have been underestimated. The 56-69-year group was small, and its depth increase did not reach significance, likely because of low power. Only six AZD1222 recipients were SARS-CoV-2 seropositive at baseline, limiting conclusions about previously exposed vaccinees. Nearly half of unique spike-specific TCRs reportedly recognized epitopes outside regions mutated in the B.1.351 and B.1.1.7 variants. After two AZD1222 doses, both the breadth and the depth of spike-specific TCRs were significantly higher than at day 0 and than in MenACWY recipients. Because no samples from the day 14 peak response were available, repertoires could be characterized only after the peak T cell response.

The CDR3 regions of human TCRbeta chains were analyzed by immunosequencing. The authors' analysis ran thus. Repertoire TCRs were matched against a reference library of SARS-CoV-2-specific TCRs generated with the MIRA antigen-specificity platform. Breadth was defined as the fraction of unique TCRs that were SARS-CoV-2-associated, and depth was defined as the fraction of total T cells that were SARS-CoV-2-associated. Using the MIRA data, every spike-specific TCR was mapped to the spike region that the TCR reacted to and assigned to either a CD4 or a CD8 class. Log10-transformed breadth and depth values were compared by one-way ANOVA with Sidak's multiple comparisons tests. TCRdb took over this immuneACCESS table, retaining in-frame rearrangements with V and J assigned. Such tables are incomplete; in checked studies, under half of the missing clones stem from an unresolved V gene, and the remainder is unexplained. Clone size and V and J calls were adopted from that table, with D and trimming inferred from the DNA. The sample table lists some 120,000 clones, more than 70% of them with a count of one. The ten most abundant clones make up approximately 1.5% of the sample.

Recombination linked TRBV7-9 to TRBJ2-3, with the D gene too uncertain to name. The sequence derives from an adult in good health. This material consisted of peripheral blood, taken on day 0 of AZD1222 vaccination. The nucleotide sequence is TGTGCCAGCAGCTTAGTTAGTCCTTCCTTTATCACAGATACGCAGTATTTT. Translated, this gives CASSLVSPSFITDTQYF.